The sequence of this TCR beta chain was determined in a study of shared clonotypes between healthy human individuals. Study observations and caveats: Some clonotypes were shared by all four sorted-subset donors, while others were not shared. The non-shared ones had lower generation probabilities than the shared ones. Since donors were few, the genetic and exposure-history diversity represented was limited. Compared with memory subsets, naive subsets generally had larger estimated richness.

Germline values: CDR1 SGHDT, CDR2 YYEEEE. Trimming shortened V by 0 bases and J by 7 bases, and 10 bases separated the two germline ends. The CDR3 is 14 residues long. TCRdb's copy holds only in-frame clones and misses some; the assay was immunoSEQ multiplex PCR. In the table there are 2 million to 2.5 million clones, 93% of which are singletons. Donors comprised only Caucasian adults living in Nashville, Tennessee. As to this clone: What it binds is not known.

The rearrangement joins TRBV5-6 to TRBJ1-4; D is uncertain. Material for sequencing was naive CD4+ T cells from PBMCs. Subset indicated: CD45RA+ positively selected. This TCR was sampled from a man younger than 35 in good health. Some clones in this sample may be carry-over from other donors' samples. The CDR3 nucleotides read TGTGCCAGCAGCTTGGGGCAGTTGGGTGAAAAACTGTTTTTT. Its protein is CASSLGQLGEKLFF.